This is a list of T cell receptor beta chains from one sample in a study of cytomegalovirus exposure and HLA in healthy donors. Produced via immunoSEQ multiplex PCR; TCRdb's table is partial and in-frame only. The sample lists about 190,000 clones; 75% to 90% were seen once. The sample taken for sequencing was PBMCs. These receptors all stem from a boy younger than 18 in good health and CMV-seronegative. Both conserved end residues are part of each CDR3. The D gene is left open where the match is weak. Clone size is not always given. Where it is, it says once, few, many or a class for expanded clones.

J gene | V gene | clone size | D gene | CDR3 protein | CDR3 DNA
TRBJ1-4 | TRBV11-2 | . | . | CASSLDGQGLREMFF | TGTGCCAGCAGCTTAGATGGGCAGGGATTACGGGAGATGTTTTTT
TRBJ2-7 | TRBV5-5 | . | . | CASSLNRFLYEQYF | TGTGCCAGCAGCTTGAACAGATTCCTCTACGAGCAGTACTTC
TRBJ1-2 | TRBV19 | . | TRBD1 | CASSTPTGGPIYGYTF | TGTGCCAGTAGTACGCCGACAGGGGGCCCGATCTATGGCTACACCTTC
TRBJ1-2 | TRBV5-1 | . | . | CASSLDLRDTLFHYGYTF | TGCGCCAGCAGCTTGGATTTGAGGGACACCCTATTCCACTATGGCTACACCTTC
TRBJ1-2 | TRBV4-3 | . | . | CASSQEGGIGVALEGYTF | TGCGCCAGCAGCCAAGAAGGAGGGATCGGTGTTGCGTTAGAAGGCTACACCTTC
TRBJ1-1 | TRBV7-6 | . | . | CASSPLTGEPEAFF | TGTGCCAGCAGCCCTCTGACAGGCGAACCTGAAGCTTTCTTT
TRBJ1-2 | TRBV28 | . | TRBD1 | CASSSIQGVNNYGYTF | TGTGCCAGCAGTTCCATTCAGGGGGTAAATAACTATGGCTACACCTTC
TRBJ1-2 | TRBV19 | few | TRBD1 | CASSADRENYGYTF | TGTGCCAGTAGCGCGGACAGGGAGAACTATGGCTACACCTTC
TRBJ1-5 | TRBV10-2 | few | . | CASSESSPAQPQHF | TGCGCCAGCAGTGAGTCGTCACCCGCGCAGCCCCAGCATTTT
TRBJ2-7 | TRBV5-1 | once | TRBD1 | CASTRGTGTGDYEQYF | TGCGCCAGCACGCGCGGGACCGGGACAGGGGACTACGAGCAGTACTTC
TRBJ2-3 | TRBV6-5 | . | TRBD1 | CASSYPRGRTDTQYF | TGTGCCAGCAGTTACCCCAGGGGGCGAACAGATACGCAGTATTTT
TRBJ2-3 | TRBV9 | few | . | CASSVDGASTDTQYF | TGTGCCAGCAGCGTAGATGGGGCTAGCACAGATACGCAGTATTTT
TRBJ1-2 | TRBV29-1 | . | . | CSVGQGTVHGYTF | TGCAGCGTTGGGCAGGGAACAGTCCATGGCTACACCTTC
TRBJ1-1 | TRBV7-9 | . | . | CASSPGAPRGEAFF | TGTGCCAGCAGCCCCGGTGCCCCACGGGGGGAAGCTTTCTTT
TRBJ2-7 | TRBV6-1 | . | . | CASMWGLSYEQYF | TGTGCCAGCATGTGGGGCTTGAGCTACGAGCAGTACTTC
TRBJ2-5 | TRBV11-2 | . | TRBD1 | CASSPGTGGETQYF | TGTGCCAGCAGCCCCGGGACAGGGGGGGAGACCCAGTACTTC
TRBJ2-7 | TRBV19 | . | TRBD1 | CASSTHTGEYEQYF | TGTGCCAGTAGTACCCACACAGGGGAGTACGAGCAGTACTTC
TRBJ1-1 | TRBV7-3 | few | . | CASSFGRNTEAFF | TGTGCCAGCAGCTTTGGCAGGAACACTGAAGCTTTCTTT
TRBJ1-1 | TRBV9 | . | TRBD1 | CASSAGTVENTEAFF | TGTGCCAGCAGCGCCGGGACAGTCGAAAACACTGAAGCTTTCTTT
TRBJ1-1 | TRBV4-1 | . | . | CASSQVGGNTEAFF | TGCGCCAGCAGCCAAGTCGGGGGGAACACTGAAGCTTTCTTT
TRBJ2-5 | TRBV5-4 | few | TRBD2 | CASSRQPGLAGAGETQYF | TGTGCCAGCAGCCGACAACCCGGACTAGCGGGGGCAGGGGAGACCCAGTACTTC
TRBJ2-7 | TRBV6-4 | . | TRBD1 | CASSAGQGGSYEQYF | TGTGCCAGCAGTGCCGGACAGGGTGGTTCCTACGAGCAGTACTTC
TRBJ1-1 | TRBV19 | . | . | CASSIQGRTEAFF | TGTGCCAGTAGTATTCAGGGTAGGACTGAAGCTTTCTTT
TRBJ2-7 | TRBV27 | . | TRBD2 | CASSFGLAASREQYF | TGTGCCAGCAGTTTCGGACTAGCGGCCTCTCGCGAGCAGTACTTC
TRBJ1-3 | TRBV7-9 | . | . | CASSDQGRGHGNTIYF | TGTGCCAGCAGCGATCAGGGGAGGGGTCATGGAAACACCATATATTTT
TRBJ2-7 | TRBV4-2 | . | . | CASSQAPQARQYF | TGTGCCAGCAGCCAAGCCCCCCAGGCACGACAGTACTTC